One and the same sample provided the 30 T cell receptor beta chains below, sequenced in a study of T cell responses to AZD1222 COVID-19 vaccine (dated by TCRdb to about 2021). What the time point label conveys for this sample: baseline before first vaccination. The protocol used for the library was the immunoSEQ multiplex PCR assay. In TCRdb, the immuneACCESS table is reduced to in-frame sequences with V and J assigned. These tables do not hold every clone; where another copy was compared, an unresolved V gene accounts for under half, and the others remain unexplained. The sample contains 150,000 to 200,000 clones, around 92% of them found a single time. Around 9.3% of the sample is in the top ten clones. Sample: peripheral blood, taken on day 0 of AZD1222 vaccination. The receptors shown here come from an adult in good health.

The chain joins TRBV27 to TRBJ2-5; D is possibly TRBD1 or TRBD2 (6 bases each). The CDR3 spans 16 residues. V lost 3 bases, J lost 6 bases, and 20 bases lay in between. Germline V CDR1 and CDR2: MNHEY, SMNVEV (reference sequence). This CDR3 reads CASSLRTGGGRKTQYF. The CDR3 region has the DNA TGTGCCAGCAGTTTGCGGACTGGAGGGGGTCGTAAGACCCAGTACTTC.

CDR3: CASSYSSGGLQETQYF. The CDR3 DNA reads as TGTGCCAGCAGTTACTCGAGCGGGGGACTCCAAGAGACCCAGTACTTC. The chain has TRBV6-5 and TRBJ2-5; TRBD2 matches at 8 bases. The V segment lost 0 bases and the J segment 1 base; nucleotides outside the gene matches: 4. CDR3 length equals 16 residues. Germline V gives CDR1 MNHEY, CDR2 SVGAGI.

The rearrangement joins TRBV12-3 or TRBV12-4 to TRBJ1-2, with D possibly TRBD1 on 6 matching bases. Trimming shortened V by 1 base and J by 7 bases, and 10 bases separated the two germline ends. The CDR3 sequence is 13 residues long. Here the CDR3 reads CASSLGGRGGYTF. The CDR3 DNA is TGTGCCAGCAGTTTAGGGGGGCGGGGTGGCTACACCTTC.

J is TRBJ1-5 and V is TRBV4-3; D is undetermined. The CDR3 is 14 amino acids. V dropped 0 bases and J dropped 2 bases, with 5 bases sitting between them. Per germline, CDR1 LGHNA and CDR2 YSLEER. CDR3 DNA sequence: TGCGCCAGCAGCCAAGATCTGGGCAATCAGCCCCAGCATTTT. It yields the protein CASSQDLGNQPQHF.

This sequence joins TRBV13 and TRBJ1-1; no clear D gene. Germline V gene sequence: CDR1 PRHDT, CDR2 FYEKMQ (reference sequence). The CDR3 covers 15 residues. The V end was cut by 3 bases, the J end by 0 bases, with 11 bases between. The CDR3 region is CASSFRTEMNTEAFF. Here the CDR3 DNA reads TGTGCCAGCAGCTTTCGGACCGAAATGAACACTGAAGCTTTCTTT. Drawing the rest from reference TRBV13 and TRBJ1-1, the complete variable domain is AAGVIQSPRHLIKEKRETATLKCYPIPRHDTVYWYQQGPGQDPQFLISFYEKMQSDKGSIPDRFSAQQFSDYHSELNMSSLELGDSALYFCASSFRTEMNTEAFFGQGTRLTVV.

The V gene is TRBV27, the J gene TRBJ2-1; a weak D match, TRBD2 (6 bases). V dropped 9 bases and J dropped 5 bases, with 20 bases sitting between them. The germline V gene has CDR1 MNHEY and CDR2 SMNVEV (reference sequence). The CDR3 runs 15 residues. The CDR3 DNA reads TGTGCCAGTACCATAAGGGCGGGGTCCGACAATGAGCAGTTCTTC. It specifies CASTIRAGSDNEQFF.

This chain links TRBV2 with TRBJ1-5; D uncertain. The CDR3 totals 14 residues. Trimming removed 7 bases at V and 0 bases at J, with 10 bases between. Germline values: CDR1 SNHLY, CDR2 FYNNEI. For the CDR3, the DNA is TGTGCCAGCATGGCAGACAATAGCAATCAGCCCCAGCATTTT. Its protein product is CASMADNSNQPQHF.

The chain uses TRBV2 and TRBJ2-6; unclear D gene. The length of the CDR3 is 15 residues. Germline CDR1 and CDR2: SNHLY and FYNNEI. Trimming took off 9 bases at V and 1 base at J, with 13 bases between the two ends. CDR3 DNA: TGTGCCAGTAACCTCTTAACTTCTGGGGCCAACGTCCTGACTTTC. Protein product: CASNLLTSGANVLTF.

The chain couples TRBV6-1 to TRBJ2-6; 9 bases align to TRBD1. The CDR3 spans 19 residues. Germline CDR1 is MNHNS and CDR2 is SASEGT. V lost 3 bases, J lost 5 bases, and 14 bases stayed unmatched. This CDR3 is CASSDGTGKGFSRANVLTF. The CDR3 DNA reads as TGTGCCAGCAGTGACGGGACAGGGAAGGGTTTTTCTAGGGCCAACGTCCTGACTTTC.

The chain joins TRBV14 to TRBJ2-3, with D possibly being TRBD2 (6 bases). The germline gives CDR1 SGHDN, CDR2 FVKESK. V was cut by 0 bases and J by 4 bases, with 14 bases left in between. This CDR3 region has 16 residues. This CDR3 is CASSQDWREDADTQYF. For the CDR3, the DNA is TGTGCCAGCAGCCAAGATTGGAGGGAGGATGCAGATACGCAGTATTTT.

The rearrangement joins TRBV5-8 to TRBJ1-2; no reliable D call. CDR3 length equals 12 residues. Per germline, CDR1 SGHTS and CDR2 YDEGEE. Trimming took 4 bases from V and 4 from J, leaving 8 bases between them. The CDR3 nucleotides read TGTGCCAGCAGCACGGTTCCCTATGGCTACACCTTC. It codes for CASSTVPYGYTF.

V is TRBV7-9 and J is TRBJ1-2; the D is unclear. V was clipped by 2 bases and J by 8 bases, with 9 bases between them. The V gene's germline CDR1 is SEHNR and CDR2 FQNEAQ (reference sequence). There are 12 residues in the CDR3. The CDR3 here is CASSLIVEGYTF. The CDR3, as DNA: TGTGCCAGCAGCTTAATTGTAGAAGGCTACACCTTC.

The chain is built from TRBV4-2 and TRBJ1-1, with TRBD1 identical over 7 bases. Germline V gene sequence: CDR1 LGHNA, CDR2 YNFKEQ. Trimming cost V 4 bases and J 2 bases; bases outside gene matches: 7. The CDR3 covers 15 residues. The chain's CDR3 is CASSPWDSRNTEAFF. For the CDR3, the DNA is TGTGCCAGCAGCCCCTGGGACAGCCGAAACACTGAAGCTTTCTTT.

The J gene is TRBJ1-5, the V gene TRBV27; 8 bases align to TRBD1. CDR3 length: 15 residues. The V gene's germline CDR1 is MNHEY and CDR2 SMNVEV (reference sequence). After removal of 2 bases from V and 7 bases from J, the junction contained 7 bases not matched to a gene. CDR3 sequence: CASSLTQGARQPQHF. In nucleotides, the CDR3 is TGTGCCAGCAGTTTAACGCAGGGGGCGAGACAGCCCCAGCATTTT.

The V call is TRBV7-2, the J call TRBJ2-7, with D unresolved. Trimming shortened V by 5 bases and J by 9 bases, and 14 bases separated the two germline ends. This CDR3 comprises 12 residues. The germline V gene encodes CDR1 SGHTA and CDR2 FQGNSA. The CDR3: CASSQTQLGQYF. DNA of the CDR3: TGTGCCAGCAGCCAAACTCAATTGGGGCAGTACTTC.

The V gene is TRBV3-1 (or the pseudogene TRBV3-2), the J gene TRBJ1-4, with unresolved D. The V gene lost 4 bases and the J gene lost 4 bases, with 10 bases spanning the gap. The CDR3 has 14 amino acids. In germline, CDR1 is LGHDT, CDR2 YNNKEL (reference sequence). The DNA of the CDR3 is TGTGCCAGCAGCCCGAATCCGGGTAATGAAAAACTGTTTTTT. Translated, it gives CASSPNPGNEKLFF.

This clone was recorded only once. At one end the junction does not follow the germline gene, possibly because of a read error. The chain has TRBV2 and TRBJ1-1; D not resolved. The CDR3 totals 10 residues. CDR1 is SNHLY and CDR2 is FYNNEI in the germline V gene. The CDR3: CASSEALERF. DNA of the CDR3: TGTGCCAGCAGTGAAGCGCTTGAGCGGTTT.

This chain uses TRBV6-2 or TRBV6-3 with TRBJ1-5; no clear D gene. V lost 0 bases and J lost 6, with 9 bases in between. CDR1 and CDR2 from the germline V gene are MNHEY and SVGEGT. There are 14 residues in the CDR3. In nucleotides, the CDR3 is TGTGCCAGCAGTTACTCGAGACAAATTCAGCCCCAGCATTTT. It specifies CASSYSRQIQPQHF.

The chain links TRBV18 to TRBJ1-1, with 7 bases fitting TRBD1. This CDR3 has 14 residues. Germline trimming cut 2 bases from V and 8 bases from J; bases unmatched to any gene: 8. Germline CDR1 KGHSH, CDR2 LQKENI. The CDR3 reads CASSPSSKGGEAFF. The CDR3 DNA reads TGTGCCAGCTCACCAAGTAGTAAAGGGGGCGAAGCTTTCTTT.

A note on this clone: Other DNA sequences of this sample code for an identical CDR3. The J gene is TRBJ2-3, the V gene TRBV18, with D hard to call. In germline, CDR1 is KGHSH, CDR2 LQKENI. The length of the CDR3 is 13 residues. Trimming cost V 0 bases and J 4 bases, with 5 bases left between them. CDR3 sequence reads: CASSPPMADTQYF. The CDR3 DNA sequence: TGTGCCAGCTCACCACCAATGGCAGATACGCAGTATTTT. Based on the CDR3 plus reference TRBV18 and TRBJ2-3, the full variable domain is NAGVMQNPRHLVRRRGQEARLRCSPMKGHSHVYWYRQLPEEGLKFMVYLQKENIIDESGMPKERFSAEFPKEGPSILRIQQVVRGDSAAYFCASSPPMADTQYFGPGTRLTVL.

This CDR3 reads CASSKVREDTEAFF. The CDR3 nucleotides read TGTGCCAGCAGCAAAGTTCGGGAAGACACTGAAGCTTTCTTT. This chain uses TRBV21-1 with TRBJ1-1. TRBV21-1 is noted as a pseudogene. This CDR3 is built from 14 residues.

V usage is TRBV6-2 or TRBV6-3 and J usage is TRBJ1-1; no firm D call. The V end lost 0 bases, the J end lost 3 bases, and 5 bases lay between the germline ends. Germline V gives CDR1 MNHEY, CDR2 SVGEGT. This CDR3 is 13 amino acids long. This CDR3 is CASSYSEYTEAFF. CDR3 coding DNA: TGTGCCAGCAGTTACTCTGAGTACACTGAAGCTTTCTTT.

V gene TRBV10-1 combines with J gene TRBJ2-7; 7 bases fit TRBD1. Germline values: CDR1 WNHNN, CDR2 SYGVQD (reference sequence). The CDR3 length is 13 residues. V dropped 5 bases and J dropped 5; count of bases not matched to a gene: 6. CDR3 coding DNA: TGCGCCAGCAGTACTGACAGGGCCAACGAGCAGTACTTC. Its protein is CASSTDRANEQYF.

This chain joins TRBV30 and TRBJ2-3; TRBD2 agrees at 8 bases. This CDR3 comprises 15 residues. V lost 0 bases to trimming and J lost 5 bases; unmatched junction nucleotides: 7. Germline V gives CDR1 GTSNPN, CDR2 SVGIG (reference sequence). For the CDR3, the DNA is TGTGCCTGGAGTGTAAAGGGGCTAGCGGGAGATACGCAGTATTTT. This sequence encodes CAWSVKGLAGDTQYF.

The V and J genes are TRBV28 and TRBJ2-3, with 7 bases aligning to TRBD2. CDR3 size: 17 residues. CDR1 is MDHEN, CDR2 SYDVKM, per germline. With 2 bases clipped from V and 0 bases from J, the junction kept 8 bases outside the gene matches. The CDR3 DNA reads TGTGCCAGCAGTTTAAAACTAGCGCGTGCTAGCACAGATACGCAGTATTTT. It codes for CASSLKLARASTDTQYF.

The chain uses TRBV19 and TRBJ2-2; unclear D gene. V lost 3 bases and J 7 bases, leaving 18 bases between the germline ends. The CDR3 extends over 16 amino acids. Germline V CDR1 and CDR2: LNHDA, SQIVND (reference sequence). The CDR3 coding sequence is TGTGCCAGTAGTATTGATGGGTCGGTCACGGTCGGGGAGCTGTTTTTT. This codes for CASSIDGSVTVGELFF.

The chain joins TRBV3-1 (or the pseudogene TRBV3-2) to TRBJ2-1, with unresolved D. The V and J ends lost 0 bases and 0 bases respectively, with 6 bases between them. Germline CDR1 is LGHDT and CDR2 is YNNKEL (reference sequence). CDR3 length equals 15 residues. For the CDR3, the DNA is TGTGCCAGCAGCCAAGATGTGGGCTCCTACAATGAGCAGTTCTTC. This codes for CASSQDVGSYNEQFF.

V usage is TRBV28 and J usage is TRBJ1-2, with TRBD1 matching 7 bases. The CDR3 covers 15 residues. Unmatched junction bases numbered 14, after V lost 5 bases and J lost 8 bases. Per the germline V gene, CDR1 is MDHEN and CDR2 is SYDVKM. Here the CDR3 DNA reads TGTGCCAGCAGTACTTTTGGGCAGGGGGGGCGCGGCTACACCTTC. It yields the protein CASSTFGQGGRGYTF.

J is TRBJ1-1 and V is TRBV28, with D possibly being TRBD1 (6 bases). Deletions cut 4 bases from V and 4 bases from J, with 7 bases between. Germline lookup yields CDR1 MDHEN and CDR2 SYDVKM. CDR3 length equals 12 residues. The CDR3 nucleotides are TGTGCCAGCAGTTCACAGGGCACTGAAGCTTTCTTT. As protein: CASSSQGTEAFF.

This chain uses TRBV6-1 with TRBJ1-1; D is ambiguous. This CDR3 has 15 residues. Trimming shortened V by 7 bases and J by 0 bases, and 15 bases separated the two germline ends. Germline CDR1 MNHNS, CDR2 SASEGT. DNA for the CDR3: TGTGCCAGCACCAGGCGGGCAGGTGTGAACACTGAAGCTTTCTTT. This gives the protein CASTRRAGVNTEAFF.